One T cell receptor beta chain is described in this entry. In the PCR, 60 Vbeta and 13 Jbeta primers were used. Data came from immunoSEQ multiplex PCR; TCRdb stores just in-frame clones and leaves some out. The table lists roughly 180,000 clones, about four fifths of them singletons. The data stem from a study of cytomegalovirus exposure and HLA in healthy donors. This TCR derives from a female donor in good health and CMV-seronegative. The sample was PBMCs.

CDR3 bases: TGCAGCGTTGTTTTGTGGGAGGGGACAACATCAAGTTTCTACAATGAGCAGTTCTTC. Residues: CSVVLWEGTTSSFYNEQFF. The V call is TRBV29-1, the J call TRBJ2-1; D is possibly TRBD2 (7 bases). The CDR3 totals 19 residues. V dropped 4 bases and J dropped 3 bases, with 28 bases sitting between them. Germline CDR1 and CDR2: SQVTM and ANQGSEA.